These 21 T cell receptor beta chains were sequenced from one sample in a study of T cell changes during pregnancy in multiple sclerosis. Profiling relied on immunoSEQ multiplex PCR, and the TCRdb table lists in-frame clones only, not all of them. In the table there are tens of thousands of clones, about nine tenths of which are singletons. Sequenced material: peripheral blood, taken in the third trimester of pregnancy. The receptors here all came from a female donor in good health, enrolled as a control in a pregnancy study.

The V and J genes are TRBV7-9 and TRBJ1-3, with 11 bases aligning to TRBD1. This CDR3 contains 15 residues. Looked up from germline, CDR1 is SEHNR and CDR2 is FQNEAQ (reference sequence). The V segment lost 5 bases and the J segment 6 bases; nucleotides outside the gene matches: 6. The CDR3 loop reads CASSPGQGVVNTIYF. DNA for the CDR3: TGTGCCAGCAGCCCGGGACAGGGGGTAGTAAACACCATATATTTT.

V gene TRBV7-8 combines with J gene TRBJ1-6; D not resolved. The CDR3 sequence is 15 residues long. Germline-derived CDR1 and CDR2 are SGHVS and FQNEAQ. V lost 1 base, J lost 6 bases, and 10 bases lay in between. The CDR3 here is CASSLGSYLNSPLHF. CDR3 nucleotides: TGTGCCAGCAGCTTAGGGAGCTATCTTAATTCACCCCTCCACTTT.

The V gene is TRBV28, the J gene TRBJ2-7; D is possibly TRBD1 (6 bases). Germline CDR1 reads MDHEN; CDR2 reads SYDVKM. This CDR3 is built from 12 residues. V gave up 3 bases and J gave up 3 bases, with 6 bases separating them. The CDR3 here is CASSLDSYEQYF. The DNA of the CDR3 is TGTGCCAGCAGTTTGGACAGCTACGAGCAGTACTTC.

The chain uses TRBV7-2 and TRBJ1-5, with D possibly matching TRBD1 (5 bases). Per the germline V gene, CDR1 is SGHTA and CDR2 is FQGNSA. CDR3 length equals 14 residues. V gave up 2 bases and J gave up 5 bases, with 10 bases separating them. The CDR3 DNA is TGTGCCAGCAGCTTATCCAGGGATGATCAGCCCCAGCATTTT. It encodes CASSLSRDDQPQHF.

The chain has TRBV30 and TRBJ1-2; D unclear. Trimming shortened V by 4 bases and J by 4 bases, and 19 bases separated the two germline ends. The CDR3 has 15 residues. Germline assignment: CDR1 GTSNPN and CDR2 SVGIG (reference sequence). CDR3 nucleotides: TGTGCCTGGAATTTTCCCGATCGGGGTTCCTATGGCTACACCTTC. It is translated as CAWNFPDRGSYGYTF.

V and J are TRBV19 and TRBJ1-4, with 7 positions matching TRBD1. Germline V CDR1 and CDR2: LNHDA, SQIVND (reference sequence). The CDR3 consists of 14 residues. Trimming removed 5 bases from V and 5 bases from J; junction bases left unmatched: 5. The CDR3 coding sequence is TGTGCCAGTAGTCGCAGGGGGGTAAATGAAAAACTGTTTTTT. Translated, it gives CASSRRGVNEKLFF.

The chain links TRBV7-2 to TRBJ2-5; 9 nucleotides align to TRBD2. This CDR3 is 14 amino acids long. Germline CDR1 SGHTA, CDR2 FQGNSA. Trimming removed 5 bases from V and 4 bases from J; junction bases left unmatched: 5. The CDR3 nucleotides are TGTGCCAGCAGCCCTTTAGCGGGAGTAGAGACCCAGTACTTC. Amino acids: CASSPLAGVETQYF. Variable domain in full (rest from reference TRBV7-2 and TRBJ2-5): GAGVSQSPSNKVTEKGKDVELRCDPISGHTALYWYRQSLGQGLEFLIYFQGNSAPDKSGLPSDRFSAERTGGSVSTLTIQRTQQEDSAVYLCASSPLAGVETQYFGPGTRLLVL.

This clone has a handful of counts. The J gene is TRBJ1-1, the V gene TRBV27; 7 bases align to TRBD1. This CDR3 has 14 residues. Looked up from germline, CDR1 is MNHEY and CDR2 is SMNVEV (reference sequence). The V and J ends lost 9 bases and 2 bases, in that order; junction bases with no gene match: 9. As DNA, the CDR3 is TGTGCCAGTGGAAGGGTAGGGGGCAACACTGAAGCTTTCTTT. This translates into CASGRVGGNTEAFF.

The chain has TRBV5-1 and TRBJ1-5; D remains ambiguous. CDR3 length: 15 amino acids. Germline assignment: CDR1 SGHRS and CDR2 YFSETQ. V dropped 0 bases and J dropped 6 bases, with 13 bases sitting between them. The CDR3 nucleotides are TGCGCCAGCAGCTTGGATTCAGTGGTTGGTCAGCCCCAGCATTTT. It yields the protein CASSLDSVVGQPQHF. Full variable domain (missing parts from reference TRBV5-1 and TRBJ1-5): KAGVTQTPRYLIKTRGQQVTLSCSPISGHRSVSWYQQTPGQGLQFLFEYFSETQRNKGNFPGRFSGRQFSNSRSEMNVSTLELGDSALYLCASSLDSVVGQPQHFGDGTRLSIL.

V is TRBV27 and J is TRBJ2-1, with TRBD1 identical over 8 bases. Germline V gene lookup returns CDR1 MNHEY and CDR2 SMNVEV (reference sequence). This CDR3 contains 15 residues. Trimming cost V 5 bases and J 7 bases; bases outside gene matches: 10. The CDR3 DNA follows: TGTGCCAGCAGTCCCCCCGGGACAGGTCGGAATGAGCAGTTCTTC. Translation: CASSPPGTGRNEQFF.

This rearrangement joins TRBV7-8 to TRBJ1-1, with 8 positions matching TRBD1. The CDR3 is made up of 15 amino acids. Germline trimming cut 5 bases from V and 3 bases from J; bases unmatched to any gene: 8. CDR1 SGHVS and CDR2 FQNEAQ come from the germline V gene. The CDR3 spells CASSARQGFDTEAFF. The CDR3 DNA follows: TGTGCCAGCAGCGCGCGACAGGGGTTCGACACTGAAGCTTTCTTT.

The chain joins TRBV7-3 to TRBJ2-2, with a tentative D call TRBD2 (6 bases). Germline assignment: CDR1 SGHTA and CDR2 FQGTGA. The V end lost 8 bases, the J end lost 4 bases, and 11 bases lay between the germline ends. The CDR3 consists of 13 residues. This CDR3 reads CASGKGGTGELFF. The CDR3 DNA is TGTGCCAGCGGCAAGGGAGGCACCGGGGAGCTGTTTTTT.

CDR3 DNA sequence: TGTGCCAGCTCACCCCGGGACAGGGGGTCCGATCAGCCCCAGCATTTT. Its translation is CASSPRDRGSDQPQHF. The V gene is TRBV18, the J gene TRBJ1-5, with 11 bases identical to TRBD1. V shed 3 bases and J 5 bases; nucleotides not matched to a gene: 6. This CDR3 region has 16 residues. Germline V gives CDR1 KGHSH, CDR2 LQKENI.

V gene TRBV2 combines with J gene TRBJ2-3, with a weak D call TRBD1 (5 bases). CDR1 is SNHLY and CDR2 is FYNNEI in the germline V gene. The V and J ends lost 10 bases and 1 base respectively, with 24 bases between them. The CDR3 sequence is 17 residues long. The CDR3 protein is CATAGPAGPDGTDTQYF. As DNA, the CDR3 is TGTGCCACAGCAGGCCCGGCAGGGCCTGATGGCACAGATACGCAGTATTTT. Drawing the rest from reference TRBV2 and TRBJ2-3, the complete variable domain is EPEVTQTPSHQVTQMGQEVILRCVPISNHLYFYWYRQILGQKVEFLVSFYNNEISEKSEIFDDQFSVERPDGSNFTLKIRSTKLEDSAMYFCATAGPAGPDGTDTQYFGPGTRLTVL.

The chain links TRBV19 to TRBJ1-5, with D hard to call. Germline CDR1 reads LNHDA; CDR2 reads SQIVND (reference sequence). V lost 6 bases to trimming and J lost 5 bases, with 11 bases between them. This CDR3 region has 13 residues. As DNA, the CDR3 is TGTGCCAGTAGGGACTTCTGGGATCAGCCCCAGCATTTT. Its protein product is CASRDFWDQPQHF.

CDR3 sequence (DNA): TGTGCCAGTAGTACATCTCCGGGACAGGGGTTTGGCTACACCTTC. This encodes CASSTSPGQGFGYTF. The chain combines TRBV19 with TRBJ1-2; 10 nucleotides match TRBD1. CDR3 size: 15 residues. Germline-derived CDR1 and CDR2 are LNHDA and SQIVND (reference sequence). V gave up 4 bases and J gave up 7 bases; unmatched junction bases: 9.

This clone was observed a single time. The rearrangement uses TRBV28 and TRBJ2-2, with TRBD1 identical over 9 bases. The junction had 5 bases not matched to a gene; V was cut back by 6 bases and J by 6 bases. Germline V lookup: CDR1 MDHEN, CDR2 SYDVKM. This CDR3 contains 14 residues. CDR3 in amino acids: CASRPDRGAGELFF. Here the CDR3 DNA reads TGTGCCAGCAGACCGGACAGGGGAGCCGGGGAGCTGTTTTTT.

The gene calls are TRBV5-1 and TRBJ2-3; D is possibly TRBD2 (5 bases). The CDR3 covers 16 residues. V was clipped by 0 bases and J by 0 bases, with 11 bases between them. CDR1 is SGHRS and CDR2 is YFSETQ in the germline V gene. CDR3 amino acids: CASSLVTRPSTDTQYF. The CDR3 nucleotides are TGCGCCAGCAGCTTGGTAACTAGACCTAGCACAGATACGCAGTATTTT. The full variable domain, its missing parts supplied by reference TRBV5-1 and TRBJ2-3, is KAGVTQTPRYLIKTRGQQVTLSCSPISGHRSVSWYQQTPGQGLQFLFEYFSETQRNKGNFPGRFSGRQFSNSRSEMNVSTLELGDSALYLCASSLVTRPSTDTQYFGPGTRLTVL.

The chain recombines TRBV7-8 with TRBJ2-1; 9 bases map to TRBD2. The germline gives CDR1 SGHVS, CDR2 FQNEAQ. Trimming took 1 base from V and 9 from J; bases not matched to a gene: 1. The CDR3 runs to 13 residues. This CDR3 is CASSLGREGEQFF. DNA of the CDR3: TGTGCCAGCAGCTTAGGGCGGGAGGGTGAGCAGTTCTTC.

This clone was recorded once. The rearrangement uses TRBV19 and TRBJ2-7; maybe TRBD2 (5 bases). Trimming shortened V by 4 bases and J by 3 bases, and 16 bases separated the two germline ends. The V gene's germline CDR1 is LNHDA and CDR2 SQIVND (reference sequence). The CDR3 has 15 residues. This CDR3 is CASSTSLGRIYEQYF. Written as DNA, the CDR3 is TGTGCCAGTAGTACTAGCCTCGGACGGATCTACGAGCAGTACTTC.

The chain carries TRBV4-2 and TRBJ2-2, with TRBD2 identical over 10 bases. Germline trimming cut 1 base from V and 8 bases from J; bases unmatched to any gene: 4. The CDR3 contains 15 residues. From germline, CDR1 is LGHNA and CDR2 YNFKEQ. CDR3: CASSQGTSGIGELFF. CDR3 nucleotides: TGTGCCAGCAGCCAAGGGACTAGCGGAATAGGGGAGCTGTTTTTT.